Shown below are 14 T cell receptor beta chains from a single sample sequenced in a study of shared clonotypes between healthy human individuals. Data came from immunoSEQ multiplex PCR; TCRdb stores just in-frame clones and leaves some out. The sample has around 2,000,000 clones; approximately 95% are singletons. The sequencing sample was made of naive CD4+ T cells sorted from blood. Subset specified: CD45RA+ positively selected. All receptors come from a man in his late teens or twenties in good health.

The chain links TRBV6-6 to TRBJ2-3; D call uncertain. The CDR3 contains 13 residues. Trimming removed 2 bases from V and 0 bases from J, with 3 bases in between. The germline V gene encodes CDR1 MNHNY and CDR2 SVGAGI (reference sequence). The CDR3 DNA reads TGTGCCAGCAGTTACGAGAGCACAGATACGCAGTATTTT. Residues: CASSYESTDTQYF.

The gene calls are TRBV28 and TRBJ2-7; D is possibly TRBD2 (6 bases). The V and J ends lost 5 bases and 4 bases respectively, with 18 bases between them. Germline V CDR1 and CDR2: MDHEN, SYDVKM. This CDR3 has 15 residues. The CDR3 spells CASSTFQAAGYEQYF. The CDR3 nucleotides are TGTGCCAGCAGTACCTTCCAGGCGGCGGGGTACGAGCAGTACTTC. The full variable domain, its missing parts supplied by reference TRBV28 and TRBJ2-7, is DVKVTQSSRYLVKRTGEKVFLECVQDMDHENMFWYRQDPGLGLRLIYFSYDVKMKEKGDIPEGYSVSREKKERFSLILESASTNQTSMYLCASSTFQAAGYEQYFGPGTRLTVT.

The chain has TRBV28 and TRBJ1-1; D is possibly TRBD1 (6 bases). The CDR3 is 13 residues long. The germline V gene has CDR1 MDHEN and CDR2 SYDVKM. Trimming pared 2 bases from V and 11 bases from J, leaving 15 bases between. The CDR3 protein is CASSLRQAPGAFF. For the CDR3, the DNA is TGTGCCAGCAGTTTAAGACAGGCCCCCGGGGCTTTCTTT.

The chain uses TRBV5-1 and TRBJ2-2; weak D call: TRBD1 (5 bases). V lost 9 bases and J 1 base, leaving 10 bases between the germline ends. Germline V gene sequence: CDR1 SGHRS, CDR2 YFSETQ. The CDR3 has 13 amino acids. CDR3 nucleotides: TGCGCCACCTCGCAGGGGAACACCGGGGAGCTGTTTTTT. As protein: CATSQGNTGELFF.

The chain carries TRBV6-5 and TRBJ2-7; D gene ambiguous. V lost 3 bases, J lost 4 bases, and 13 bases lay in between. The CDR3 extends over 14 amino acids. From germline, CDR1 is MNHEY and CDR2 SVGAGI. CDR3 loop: CASSYSASGYEQYF. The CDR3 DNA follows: TGTGCCAGCAGTTATTCGGCTAGTGGATACGAGCAGTACTTC.

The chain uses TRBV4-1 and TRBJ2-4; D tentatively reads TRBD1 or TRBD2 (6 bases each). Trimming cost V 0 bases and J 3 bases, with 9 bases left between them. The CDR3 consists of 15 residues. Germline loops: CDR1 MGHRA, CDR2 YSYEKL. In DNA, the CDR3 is TGCGCCAGCAGCCAAGATAGGGGGGTCAAAAACATTCAGTACTTC. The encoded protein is CASSQDRGVKNIQYF.

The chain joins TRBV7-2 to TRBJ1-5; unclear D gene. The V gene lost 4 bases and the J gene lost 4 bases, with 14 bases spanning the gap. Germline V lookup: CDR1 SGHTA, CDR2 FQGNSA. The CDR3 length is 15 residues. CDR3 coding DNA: TGTGCCAGCAGCTCAGCCCCTGGCGCAAATCAGCCCCAGCATTTT. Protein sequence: CASSSAPGANQPQHF.

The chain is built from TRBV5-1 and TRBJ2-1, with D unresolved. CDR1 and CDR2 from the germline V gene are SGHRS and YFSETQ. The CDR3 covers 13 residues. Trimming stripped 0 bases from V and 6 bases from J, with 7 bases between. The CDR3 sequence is CASSLVQINEQFF. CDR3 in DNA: TGCGCCAGCAGCTTGGTACAGATCAATGAGCAGTTCTTC.

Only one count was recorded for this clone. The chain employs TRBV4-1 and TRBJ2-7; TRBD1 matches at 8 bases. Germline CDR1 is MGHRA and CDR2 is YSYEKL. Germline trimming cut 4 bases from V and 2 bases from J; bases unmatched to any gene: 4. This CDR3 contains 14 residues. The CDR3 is CASSLGQGTYEQYF. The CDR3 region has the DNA TGCGCCAGCAGCCTCGGACAGGGAACCTACGAGCAGTACTTC.

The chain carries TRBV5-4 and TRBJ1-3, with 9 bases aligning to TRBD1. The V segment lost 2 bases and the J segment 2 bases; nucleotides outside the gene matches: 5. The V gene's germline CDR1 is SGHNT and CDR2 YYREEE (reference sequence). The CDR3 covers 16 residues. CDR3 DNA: TGTGCCAGCAGCTTCCCCGGGACAGGGACTGGAAACACCATATATTTT. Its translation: CASSFPGTGTGNTIYF.

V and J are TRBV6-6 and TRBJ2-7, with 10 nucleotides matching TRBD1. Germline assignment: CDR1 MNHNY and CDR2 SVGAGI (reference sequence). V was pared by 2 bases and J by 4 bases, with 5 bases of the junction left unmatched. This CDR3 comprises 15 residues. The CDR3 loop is CASSYGQGEKYEQYF. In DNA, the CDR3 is TGTGCCAGCAGTTACGGACAGGGGGAAAAGTACGAGCAGTACTTC.

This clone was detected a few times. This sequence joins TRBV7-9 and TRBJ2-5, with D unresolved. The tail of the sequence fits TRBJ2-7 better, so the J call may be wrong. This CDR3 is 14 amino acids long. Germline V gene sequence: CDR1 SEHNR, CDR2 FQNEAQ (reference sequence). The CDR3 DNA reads TGTGCCAGCAGCTTGATCGACAAGGCCTACGAGCAGTACTTC. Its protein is CASSLIDKAYEQYF.

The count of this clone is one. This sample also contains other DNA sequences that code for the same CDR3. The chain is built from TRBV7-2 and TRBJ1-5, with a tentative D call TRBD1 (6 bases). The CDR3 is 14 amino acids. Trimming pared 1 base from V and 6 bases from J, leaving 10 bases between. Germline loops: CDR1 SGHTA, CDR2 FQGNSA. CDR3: CASSLGGLGQPQHF. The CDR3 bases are TGTGCCAGCAGCTTAGGGGGGCTCGGTCAGCCCCAGCATTTT.

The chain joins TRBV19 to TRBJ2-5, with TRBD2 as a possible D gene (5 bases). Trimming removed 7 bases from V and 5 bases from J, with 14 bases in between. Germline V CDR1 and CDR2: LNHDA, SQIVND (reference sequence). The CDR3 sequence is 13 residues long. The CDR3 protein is CASTRSGEETQYF. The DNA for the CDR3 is TGTGCCAGTACTCGTTCTGGGGAGGAGACCCAGTACTTC. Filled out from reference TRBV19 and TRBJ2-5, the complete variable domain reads DGGITQSPKYLFRKEGQNVTLSCEQNLNHDAMYWYRQDPGQGLRLIYYSQIVNDFQKGDIAEGYSVSREKKESFPLTVTSAQKNPTAFYLCASTRSGEETQYFGPGTRLLVL.